The clone carrying this T cell receptor (beta chain) was seen a handful of times. The target antigen is unknown. Germline CDR1 reads DFQATT; CDR2 reads SNEGSKA (reference sequence). This CDR3 comprises 16 residues. With 0 bases removed from V and 9 bases from J, the gap between germline ends came to 18 bases. The data are from a study of T cell repertoires in cytomegalovirus infection. The overall study: Public TCR beta signatures indicated both CMV infection and matching HLA type.

One entry per CDR3 protein results from TCRdb running MiXCR on the reads. The sample holds 200,000 to 300,000 distinct CDR3 sequences, approximately 10% seen once. Study-level results: The ex vivo response showed dominance by HLA-C-restricted CMV-specific TCR beta clonotypes. Based on cumulative public TCR beta family frequency, carriers of CMV plus the relevant HLA were identified.

This clonotype was sampled from a human donor in good health (CMV status not recorded). Some clones in this sample may be carry-over from other donors' samples. The sample consisted of PBMCs. The chain is built from TRBV20-1 and TRBJ1-6, with D possibly being TRBD1 (6 bases). The CDR3, as DNA: TGCAGTGCTAGAGATCGGGGAGGGGGAATAGGTTCACCCCTCCACTTT. Translated, it gives CSARDRGGGIGSPLHF.